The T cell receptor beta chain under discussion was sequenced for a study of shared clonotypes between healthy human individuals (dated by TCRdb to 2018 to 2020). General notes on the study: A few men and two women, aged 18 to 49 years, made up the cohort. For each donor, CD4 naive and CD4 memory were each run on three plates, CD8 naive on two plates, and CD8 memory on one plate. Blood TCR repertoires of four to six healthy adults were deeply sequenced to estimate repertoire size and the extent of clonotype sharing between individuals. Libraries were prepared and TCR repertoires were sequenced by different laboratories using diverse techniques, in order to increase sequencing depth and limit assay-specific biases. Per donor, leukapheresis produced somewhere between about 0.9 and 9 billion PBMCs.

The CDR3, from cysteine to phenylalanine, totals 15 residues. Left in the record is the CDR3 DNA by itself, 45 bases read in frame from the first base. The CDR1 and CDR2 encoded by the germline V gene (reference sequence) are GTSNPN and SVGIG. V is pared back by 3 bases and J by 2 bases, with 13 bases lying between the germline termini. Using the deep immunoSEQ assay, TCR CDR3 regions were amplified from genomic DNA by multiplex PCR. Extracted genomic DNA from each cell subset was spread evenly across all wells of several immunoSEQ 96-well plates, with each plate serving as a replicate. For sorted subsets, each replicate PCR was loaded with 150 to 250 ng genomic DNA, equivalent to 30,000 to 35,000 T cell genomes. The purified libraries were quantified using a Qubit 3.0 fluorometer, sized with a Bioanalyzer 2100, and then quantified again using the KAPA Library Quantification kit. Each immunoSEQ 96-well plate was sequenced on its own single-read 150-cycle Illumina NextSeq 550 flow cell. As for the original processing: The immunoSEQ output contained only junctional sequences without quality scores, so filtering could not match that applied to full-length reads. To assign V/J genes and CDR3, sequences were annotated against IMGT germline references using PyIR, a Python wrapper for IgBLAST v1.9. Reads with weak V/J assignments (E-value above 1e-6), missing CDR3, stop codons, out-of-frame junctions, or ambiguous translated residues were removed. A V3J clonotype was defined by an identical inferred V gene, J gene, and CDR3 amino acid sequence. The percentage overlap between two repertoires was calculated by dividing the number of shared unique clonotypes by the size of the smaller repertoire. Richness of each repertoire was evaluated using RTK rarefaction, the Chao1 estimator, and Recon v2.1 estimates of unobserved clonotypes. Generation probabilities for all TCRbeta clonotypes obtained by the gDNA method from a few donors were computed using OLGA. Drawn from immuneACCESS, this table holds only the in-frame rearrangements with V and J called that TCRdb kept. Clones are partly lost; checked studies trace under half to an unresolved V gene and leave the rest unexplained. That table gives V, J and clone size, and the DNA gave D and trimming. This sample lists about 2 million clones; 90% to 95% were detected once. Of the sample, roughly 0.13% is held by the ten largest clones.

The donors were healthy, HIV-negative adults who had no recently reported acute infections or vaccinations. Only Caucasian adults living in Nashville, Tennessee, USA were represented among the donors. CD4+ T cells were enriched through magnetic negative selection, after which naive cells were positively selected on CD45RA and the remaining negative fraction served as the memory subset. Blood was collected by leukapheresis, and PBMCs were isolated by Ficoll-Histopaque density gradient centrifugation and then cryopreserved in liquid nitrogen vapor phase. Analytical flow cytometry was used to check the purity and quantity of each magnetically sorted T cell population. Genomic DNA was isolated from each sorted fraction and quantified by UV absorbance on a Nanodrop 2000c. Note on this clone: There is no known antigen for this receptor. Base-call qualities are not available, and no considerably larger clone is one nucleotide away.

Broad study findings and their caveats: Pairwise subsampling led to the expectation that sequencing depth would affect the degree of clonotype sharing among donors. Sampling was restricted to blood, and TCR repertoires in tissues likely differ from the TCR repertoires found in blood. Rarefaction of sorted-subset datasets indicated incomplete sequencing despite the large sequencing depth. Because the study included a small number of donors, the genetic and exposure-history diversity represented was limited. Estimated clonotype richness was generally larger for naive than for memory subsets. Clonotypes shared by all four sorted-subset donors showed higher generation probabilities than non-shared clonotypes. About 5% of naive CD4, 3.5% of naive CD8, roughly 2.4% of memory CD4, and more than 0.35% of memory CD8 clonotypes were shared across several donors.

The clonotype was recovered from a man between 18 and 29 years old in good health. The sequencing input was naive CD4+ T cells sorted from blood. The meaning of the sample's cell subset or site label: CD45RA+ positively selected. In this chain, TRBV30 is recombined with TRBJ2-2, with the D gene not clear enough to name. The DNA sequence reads TGTGCCTGGAGGGCGGATAAGCTCAACACCGGGGAGCTGTTTTTT. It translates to CAWRADKLNTGELFF. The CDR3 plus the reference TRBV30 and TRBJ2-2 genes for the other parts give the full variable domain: SQTIHQWPATLVQPVGSPLSLECTVEGTSNPNLYWYRQAAGRGLQLLFYSVGIGQISSEVPQNLSASRPQDRQFILSSKKLLLSDSGFYLCAWRADKLNTGELFFGEGSRLTVL.